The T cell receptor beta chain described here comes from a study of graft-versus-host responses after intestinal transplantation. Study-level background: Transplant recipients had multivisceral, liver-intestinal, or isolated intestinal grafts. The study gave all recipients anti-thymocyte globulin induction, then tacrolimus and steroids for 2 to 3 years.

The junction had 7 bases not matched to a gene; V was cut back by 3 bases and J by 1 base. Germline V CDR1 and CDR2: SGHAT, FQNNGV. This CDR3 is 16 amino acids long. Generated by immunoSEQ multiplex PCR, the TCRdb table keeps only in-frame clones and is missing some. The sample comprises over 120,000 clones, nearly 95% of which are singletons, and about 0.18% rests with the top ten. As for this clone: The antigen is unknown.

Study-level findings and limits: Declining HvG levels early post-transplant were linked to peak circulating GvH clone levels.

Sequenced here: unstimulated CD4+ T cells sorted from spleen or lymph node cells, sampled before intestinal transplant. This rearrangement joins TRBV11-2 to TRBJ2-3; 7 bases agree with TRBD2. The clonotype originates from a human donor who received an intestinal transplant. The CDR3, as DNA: TGTGCCAGCAGCTTGCTCGGGAGGAGTGGCACAGATACGCAGTATTTT. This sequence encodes CASSLLGRSGTDTQYF.